This TCR beta chain was recovered during a study of cytomegalovirus exposure and HLA in healthy donors. Whole-study results and caveats: Previous analysis showed most TCR beta V segments were productive about 90% or about 30% of the time. According to a later analysis, most TCR beta chains associated with CMV appeared HLA-restricted.

Remarks on this clone: No antigen is known for it.

Primers for the PCR totalled 60 Vbeta and 13 Jbeta. Method: immunoSEQ multiplex PCR; TCRdb's copy keeps in-frame clones and lacks some. The table lists around 240,000 clones, around 80% of them singletons. CDR3 size: 13 residues. J gave up 7 bases and V 3 bases, and 5 bases lay outside the gene matches. Germline loops: CDR1 MNHNS, CDR2 SASEGT. The TCR was taken from a woman in her forties in good health and CMV-seropositive. Sequencing was performed on PBMCs. This chain joins TRBV6-1 and TRBJ2-7; 8 nucleotides line up with TRBD1. The CDR3 is CASSETGVREQYF. The CDR3 nucleotides are TGTGCCAGCAGTGAGACAGGGGTGAGGGAGCAGTACTTC.